This T cell receptor (beta chain) stems from a study of T cells in Graves' hyperthyroidism and ophthalmopathy. Trimming removed 1 base at V and 7 bases at J, with 20 bases between. The CDR3 contains 17 residues. Germline-derived CDR1 and CDR2 are SGHDN and FVKESK. Researchers amplified the TCR beta CDR3 regions from RNA transcripts. Initially, a first-round RT-PCR of the TCR CDR3 employed the HTBI primer set. TCRdb ran MiXCR on the multiplex PCR reads and lists one entry per CDR3 protein. The table records over 650,000 distinct CDR3 sequences, over 15% of them present only once. The PBMCs had their origin in around 9.1 ml of fresh peripheral blood. Study conclusions and caveats: Blood also held most thyroid clonotypes expanded beyond 0.001.

This clonotype was recorded at least ten times. Its antigen is not identified. The sequenced material came from blood. This receptor was obtained from a man between 18 and 29 years old with Graves' hyperthyroidism. J is TRBJ2-1 and V is TRBV14; a possible D gene is TRBD1 (6 bases). The CDR3 here is CASSQGGDTPWGNEQFF. The CDR3, as DNA: TGTGCCAGCAGCCAAGGAGGGGACACTCCCTGGGGGAATGAGCAGTTCTTC.